The 19 T cell receptor beta chains in this list originate from one sample, sequenced in a study of B cell selection in AIRE deficiency. Assay used: immunoSEQ multiplex PCR; TCRdb lists only in-frame clones, some missing. The data show tens of thousands of clones, around 97% seen once. The sorted conventional CD4 T cells were gated as CD4+CD127+. Sequences were obtained from conventional CD4+ T cells sorted from PBMCs. The receptors stem from a human donor with AIRE deficiency.

The V gene is TRBV11-3, the J gene TRBJ2-7; D remains unclear. CDR3 length equals 15 residues. Trimming shortened V by 5 bases and J by 5 bases, and 19 bases separated the two germline ends. Germline V gene data show CDR1 as SGHNT and CDR2 as YENEEA. Here the CDR3 reads CASSHFPPKTNEQYF. Written as DNA, the CDR3 is TGTGCCAGCAGCCATTTTCCCCCAAAGACCAACGAGCAGTACTTC.

The chain combines TRBV5-5 with TRBJ1-5; D uncertain. Trimming stripped 0 bases from V and 0 bases from J, with 16 bases between. CDR3 size: 18 residues. Germline-derived CDR1 and CDR2 are SGHKS and YYEKEE (reference sequence). DNA of the CDR3: TGTGCCAGCAGCTTGGTCGGTCACGTAAGCTATAGCAATCAGCCCCAGCATTTT. Translating it yields CASSLVGHVSYSNQPQHF.

The chain combines TRBV5-1 with TRBJ2-7, with D uncertain. Germline CDR1 reads SGHRS; CDR2 reads YFSETQ. The germline V and J ends were trimmed by 0 bases and 2 bases, with 9 bases remaining between them. The CDR3 length is 14 residues. This CDR3 is CASSLEGLAYEQYF. Written as DNA, the CDR3 is TGCGCCAGCAGCTTGGAGGGCCTTGCCTACGAGCAGTACTTC.

About this clone: The same CDR3 can be traced to other DNA sequences in this sample. The chain carries TRBV6-1 and TRBJ1-5; D remains unclear. The CDR3 loop spans 13 amino acids. The germline CDR1 and CDR2 sequences are MNHNS and SASEGT. V dropped 7 bases and J dropped 3 bases, with 10 bases sitting between them. The CDR3 reads CASTQANNQPQHF. The CDR3 DNA reads as TGTGCCAGCACCCAAGCCAACAATCAGCCCCAGCATTTT.

This chain joins TRBV5-1 and TRBJ2-7; D possibly corresponds to TRBD2 (5 bases). Trimming removed 0 bases at V and 3 bases at J, with 7 bases between. The CDR3 contains 13 residues. Per germline, CDR1 SGHRS and CDR2 YFSETQ. The CDR3 DNA is TGCGCCAGCAGCTTGGACGGGATCTACGAGCAGTACTTC. Protein product: CASSLDGIYEQYF.

The chain combines TRBV27 with TRBJ2-1, with D possibly being TRBD1 or TRBD2 (6 bases each). V was shortened by 4 bases and J by 0 bases, with 25 bases between the two germline ends. Germline assignment: CDR1 MNHEY and CDR2 SMNVEV (reference sequence). The CDR3 loop spans 20 amino acids. As DNA, the CDR3 is TGTGCCAGCAGTTCATCGGGGGCAGGTAGCCTAAGGAGCTCCTACAATGAGCAGTTCTTC. It encodes CASSSSGAGSLRSSYNEQFF.

The gene calls are TRBV20-1 and TRBJ2-3; D remains unclear. Between the trimmed V and J ends, which lost 3 bases and 3 bases, there was a span of 4 bases. From germline, CDR1 is DFQATT and CDR2 SNEGSKA (reference sequence). This CDR3 has 11 amino acids. The CDR3 region is CSARGTDTQYF. CDR3 coding DNA: TGCAGTGCTAGGGGGACAGATACGCAGTATTTT.

CDR3 nucleotide sequence: TGTGCCAGTTCAAGCGGGTACTACAATGAGCAGTTCTTC. Protein: CASSSGYYNEQFF. The chain is built from TRBV19 and TRBJ2-1, with a weak D call TRBD2 (6 bases). Germline-derived CDR1 and CDR2 are LNHDA and SQIVND (reference sequence). This CDR3 is 13 amino acids long. V gave up 8 bases and J gave up 3 bases, with 11 bases separating them.

The rearrangement links TRBV19 to TRBJ1-5; no definite D call. This CDR3 spans 14 amino acids. Trimming pared 1 base from V and 4 bases from J, leaving 8 bases between. Germline V gives CDR1 LNHDA, CDR2 SQIVND (reference sequence). The CDR3 protein is CASSIGRENQPQHF. The CDR3, as DNA: TGTGCCAGTAGTATAGGACGGGAAAATCAGCCCCAGCATTTT.

The chain employs TRBV6-1 and TRBJ1-2; TRBD1 matches at 9 bases. The CDR3 spans 15 residues. J gave up 2 bases and V 6 bases, and 7 bases lay outside the gene matches. Germline V gives CDR1 MNHNS, CDR2 SASEGT. CDR3 DNA sequence: TGTGCCAGCAGCGAAACAGGGGGCCGGAACTATGGCTACACCTTC. It yields the protein CASSETGGRNYGYTF.

This chain links TRBV28 with TRBJ2-7, with D perhaps TRBD1 or TRBD2 (5 bases each). Per the germline V gene, CDR1 is MDHEN and CDR2 is SYDVKM. Trimming shortened V by 4 bases and J by 3 bases, and 16 bases separated the two germline ends. CDR3 length: 15 amino acids. The DNA of the CDR3 is TGTGCCAGCAGTTCCACTAGGGATAGGGGCTACGAGCAGTACTTC. Translated: CASSSTRDRGYEQYF.

The chain couples TRBV28 to TRBJ1-1; possibly TRBD1 for D (6 bases). CDR3 length: 18 amino acids. V shed 3 bases and J shed 5 bases, with 25 bases lying between them. The germline gives CDR1 MDHEN, CDR2 SYDVKM. The CDR3 DNA follows: TGTGCCAGCAGTTTTATTAAGGGGGGCCGGGACACCCGAACTGAAGCTTTCTTT. It translates to CASSFIKGGRDTRTEAFF.

The V and J genes are TRBV10-1 and TRBJ2-7; 8 bases fit TRBD1. The CDR3 spans 16 residues. The germline V gene has CDR1 WNHNN and CDR2 SYGVQD (reference sequence). J lost 4 bases, V lost 6 bases, and 14 bases had no gene match. The CDR3 sequence is CASRERQGAISYEQYF. As DNA, the CDR3 is TGCGCCAGCAGGGAGCGGCAGGGGGCGATCTCTTACGAGCAGTACTTC.

The gene calls are TRBV6-5 and TRBJ1-1; D gene unclear. Germline CDR1 reads MNHEY; CDR2 reads SVGAGI. Trimming took off 8 bases at V and 5 bases at J, with 21 bases between the two ends. CDR3 size: 15 residues. The CDR3 DNA reads TGTGCCAGCTGGGTGGCAGCACCCAGAAAAACTGAAGCTTTCTTT. This encodes CASWVAAPRKTEAFF.

This chain uses TRBV7-9 with TRBJ1-2; possibly TRBD1 for D (5 bases). V dropped 0 bases and J dropped 4 bases, with 12 bases sitting between them. The germline V gene encodes CDR1 SEHNR and CDR2 FQNEAQ (reference sequence). The CDR3 is 15 residues long. CDR3 loop: CASSLAMTAFYGYTF. DNA for the CDR3: TGTGCCAGCAGCTTAGCCATGACAGCCTTCTATGGCTACACCTTC.

A few counts support this clone. The chain has TRBV7-6 and TRBJ1-3; TRBD1 aligns across 8 bases. The CDR3 spans 14 residues. Germline V gene sequence: CDR1 SGHVS, CDR2 FNYEAQ. V was pared by 4 bases and J by 3 bases, with 2 bases of the junction left unmatched. DNA for the CDR3: TGTGCCAGCAGCTCACAGGGGGGTGGAAACACCATATATTTT. Residues: CASSSQGGGNTIYF.

This rearrangement joins TRBV6-1 to TRBJ2-7; D is possibly TRBD2 (5 bases). CDR3 size: 14 residues. V shed 7 bases and J shed 9 bases, with 22 bases lying between them. CDR1 MNHNS and CDR2 SASEGT come from the germline V gene. CDR3 sequence: CASTQEAEVIRQYF. The CDR3 nucleotides read TGTGCCAGCACCCAGGAGGCGGAAGTTATTCGGCAGTACTTC.

This chain uses TRBV11-2 with TRBJ2-1; D is possibly TRBD2 (6 bases). Germline CDR1 reads SGHAT; CDR2 reads FQNNGV. V lost 5 bases and J lost 10, with 12 bases in between. The CDR3 is 12 amino acids. Written as DNA, the CDR3 is TGTGCCAGCAGCCCCAATCGGGGGGAGCAGTTCTTC. Translated: CASSPNRGEQFF.

CDR3 region: CASSGGGGYSYNEQFF. CDR3 DNA: TGTGCCAGCAGTGGAGGGGGCGGGTACTCCTACAATGAGCAGTTCTTC. The chain recombines TRBV28 with TRBJ2-1; a weak D match, TRBD1 (7 bases). V lost 5 bases, J lost 0 bases, and 14 bases lay in between. The CDR3 runs to 16 residues. The germline CDR1 and CDR2 sequences are MDHEN and SYDVKM.